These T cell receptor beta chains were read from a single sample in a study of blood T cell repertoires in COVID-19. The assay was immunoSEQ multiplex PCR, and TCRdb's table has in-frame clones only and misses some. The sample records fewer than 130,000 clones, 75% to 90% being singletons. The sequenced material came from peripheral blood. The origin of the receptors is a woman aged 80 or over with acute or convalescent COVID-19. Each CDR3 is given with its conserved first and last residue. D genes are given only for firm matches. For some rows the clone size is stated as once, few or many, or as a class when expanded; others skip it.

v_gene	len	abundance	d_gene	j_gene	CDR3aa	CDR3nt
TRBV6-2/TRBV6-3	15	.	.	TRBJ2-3	CASSSKDRRRYTQYF	TGTGCCAGCAGTTCCAAGGACAGAAGGAGGTATACGCAGTATTTT
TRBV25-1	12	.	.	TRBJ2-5	CASSESQETQYF	TGTGCCAGCAGTGAATCTCAAGAGACCCAGTACTTC
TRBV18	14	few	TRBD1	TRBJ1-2	CASSPLQGAKGYTF	TGTGCCAGCTCACCACTACAGGGGGCGAAAGGCTACACCTTC
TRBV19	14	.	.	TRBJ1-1	CASSIAGLATEAFF	TGTGCCAGTAGTATAGCGGGACTGGCCACTGAAGCTTTCTTT
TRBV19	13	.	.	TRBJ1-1	CASSIQGGTEAFF	TGTGCCAGTAGTATACAGGGTGGCACTGAAGCTTTCTTT
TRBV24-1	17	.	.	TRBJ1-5	CATSDTYEEGSNQPQHF	TGTGCCACCAGTGATACCTACGAGGAGGGAAGCAATCAGCCCCAGCATTTT
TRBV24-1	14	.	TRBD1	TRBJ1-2	CATSDGQGNYGYTF	TGTGCCACCAGTGATGGACAGGGGAACTATGGCTACACCTTC
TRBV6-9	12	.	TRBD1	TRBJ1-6	CADDRVNSPLHF	TGTGCAGACGACAGGGTTAATTCACCCCTCCACTTT
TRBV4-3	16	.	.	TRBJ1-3	CASSQVGQSSGNTIYF	TGCGCCAGCAGCCAGGTCGGACAGAGCTCTGGAAACACCATATATTTT
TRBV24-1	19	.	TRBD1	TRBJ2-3	CATSDTLSGGRQGSDTQYF	TGTGCCACCAGTGACACCCTTTCCGGAGGGAGACAGGGGTCAGATACGCAGTATTTT
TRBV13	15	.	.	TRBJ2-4	CASSKRTLAKNIQYF	TGTGCCAGCAGCAAACGGACACTAGCCAAAAACATTCAGTACTTC
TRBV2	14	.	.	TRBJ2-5	CASSPPDSQETQYF	TGTGCCAGCAGTCCTCCGGACTCACAAGAGACCCAGTACTTC
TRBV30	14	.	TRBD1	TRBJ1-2	CAWSVSRGRKGYTF	TGTGCCTGGAGTGTAAGCAGGGGGCGCAAGGGCTACACCTTC
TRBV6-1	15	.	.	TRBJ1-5	CASSEEDTYNQPQHF	TGTGCCAGCAGTGAAGAGGACACCTACAATCAGCCCCAGCATTTT
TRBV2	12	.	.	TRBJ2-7	CASEVRDAEQYF	TGTGCCAGCGAGGTCAGAGATGCGGAGCAGTACTTC
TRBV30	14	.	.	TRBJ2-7	CAWSPGRGPYEQYF	TGTGCCTGGAGTCCGGGCAGGGGACCCTACGAGCAGTACTTC
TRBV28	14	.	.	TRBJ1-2	CASSSPGAQYGYTF	TGTGCCAGCAGTTCCCCAGGGGCGCAATATGGCTACACCTTC
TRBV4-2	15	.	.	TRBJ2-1	CASRQTGTAYNEQFF	TGTGCCAGCAGACAAACCGGGACTGCCTACAATGAGCAGTTCTTC
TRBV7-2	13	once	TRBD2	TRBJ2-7	CASSVSGGVEQYF	TGTGCCAGCAGCGTGAGCGGGGGGGTCGAGCAGTACTTC
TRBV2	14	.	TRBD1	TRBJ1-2	CASSQQGASIGYTF	TGTGCCAGCAGTCAACAGGGGGCCTCTATCGGCTACACCTTC
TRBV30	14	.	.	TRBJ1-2	CAWSGSRDNYGYTF	TGTGCCTGGAGTGGATCGCGGGATAACTATGGCTACACCTTC
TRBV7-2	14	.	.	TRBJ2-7	CASSLAGVAYEQYF	TGTGCCAGCAGTCTAGCAGGGGTGGCGTACGAGCAGTACTTC
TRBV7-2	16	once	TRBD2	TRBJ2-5	CASSLANSGAQETQYF	TGTGCCAGCAGCTTAGCGAATAGCGGGGCGCAAGAGACCCAGTACTTC
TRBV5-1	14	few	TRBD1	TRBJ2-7	CASSSRTGTYEQYF	TGCGCCAGCAGCTCCAGGACAGGCACCTACGAGCAGTACTTC
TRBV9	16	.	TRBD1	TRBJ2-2	CASSVEPGQGPGELFF	TGTGCCAGCAGCGTAGAGCCGGGACAGGGACCCGGGGAGCTGTTTTTT
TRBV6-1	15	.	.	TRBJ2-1	CASSELGASYNEQFF	TGTGCCAGCAGTGAACTAGGGGCCTCCTACAATGAGCAGTTCTTC
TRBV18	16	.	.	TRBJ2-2	CASSYNRLVSGGELFF	TGTGCCAGCTCATATAACCGACTAGTATCGGGCGGGGAGCTGTTTTTT
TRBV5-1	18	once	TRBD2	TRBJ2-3	CASSFRSGGAWYGDTQYF	TGCGCCAGCAGCTTCCGGAGCGGGGGGGCTTGGTACGGAGATACGCAGTATTTT
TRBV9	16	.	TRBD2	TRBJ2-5	CASSVAQRGGSETQYF	TGTGCCAGCAGCGTAGCTCAGCGGGGGGGCTCGGAGACCCAGTACTTC
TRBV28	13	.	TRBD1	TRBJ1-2	CASTAGTGRGYTF	TGTGCCAGCACCGCCGGGACAGGGCGCGGCTACACCTTC
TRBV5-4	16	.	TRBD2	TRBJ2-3	CASSPGTSVSTDTQYF	TGTGCCAGCAGTCCCGGGACTAGCGTGAGCACAGATACGCAGTATTTT
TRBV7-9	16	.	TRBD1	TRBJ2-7	CASSSPPGQGFYEQYF	TGTGCCAGCAGCTCCCCCCCCGGACAGGGTTTCTACGAGCAGTACTTC
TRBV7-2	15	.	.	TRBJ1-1	CASSLEQGGNTEAFF	TGTGCCAGCAGCTTAGAGCAGGGCGGGAACACTGAAGCTTTCTTT
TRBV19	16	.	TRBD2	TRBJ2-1	CASSIDAGVPYNEQFF	TGTGCCAGTAGTATAGATGCGGGGGTCCCCTACAATGAGCAGTTCTTC
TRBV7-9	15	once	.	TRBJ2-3	CASSLYEGVGDTQYF	TGTGCCAGCAGCTTGTATGAGGGGGTGGGCGATACGCAGTATTTT
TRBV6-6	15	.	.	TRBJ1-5	CASSSLRNSNQPQHF	TGTGCCAGCAGTTCACTCCGCAATAGCAATCAGCCCCAGCATTTT
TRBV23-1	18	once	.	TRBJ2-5	CASSHPERKEEDQETQYF	TGCGCCAGCAGTCATCCGGAGAGAAAGGAAGAGGACCAAGAGACCCAGTACTTC
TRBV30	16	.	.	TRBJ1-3	CAWSVLRGNSGNTIYF	TGTGCCTGGAGTGTATTACGGGGAAACTCTGGAAACACCATATATTTT
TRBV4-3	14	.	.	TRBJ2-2	CASSQDWRTGELFF	TGCGCCAGCAGCCAAGACTGGCGGACCGGGGAGCTGTTTTTT
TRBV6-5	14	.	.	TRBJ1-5	CASRGRSNNQPQHF	TGTGCCAGCAGAGGCCGGAGTAACAATCAGCCCCAGCATTTT
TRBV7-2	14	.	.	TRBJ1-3	CASSPPSSGNTIYF	TGTGCCAGCAGCCCTCCTTCCTCTGGAAACACCATATATTTT
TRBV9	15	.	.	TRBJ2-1	CASSVGGRGINEQFF	TGTGCCAGCAGCGTAGGAGGGAGGGGGATAAATGAGCAGTTCTTC
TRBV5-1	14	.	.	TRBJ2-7	CASSLGGNRGEQYF	TGCGCCAGCAGCTTGGGGGGTAATCGAGGGGAGCAGTACTTC
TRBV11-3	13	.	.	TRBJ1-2	CASSPQVNYGYTF	TGTGCCAGCAGCCCACAGGTTAACTATGGCTACACCTTC